This record concerns one TCR beta chain sequence. Its matching antigen is unknown. At one boundary the junction diverges from the germline segment, which might be a read error. The sample originates from a study of tumor-infiltrating lymphocytes in primary liver carcinoma. Notes on the study in general: Relative to tumor region pairs, the tumor-adjacent and tumor-blood pairs showed overlap that was lower.

For each extraction, RNA and DNA were obtained together from 20-30 mg of unsorted bulk tissue. Resecting the tumor surgically was how the patients' primary liver carcinoma was treated. Donors were untreated and chronically infected with HBV. The investigators made TCR beta cDNA from around 540 ng total RNA, using a constant-region primer. Amplification in three nested multiplex PCR rounds with slightly modified ARM-PCR gave rise to TCR beta libraries. Researchers ran the first two PCR rounds for roughly 10 cycles each with TRBV1-TRBV30 forward primers and a C-beta reverse primer. In TCRdb, the multiplex PCR reads were re-called with MiXCR into one record per CDR3 protein. In the table there are about 120,000 distinct CDR3 sequences, around 65% of which are singletons. CDR3 length: 11 residues. Germline V gene lookup returns CDR1 SGHAT and CDR2 FQNNGV.

Sequenced material: tumor-adjacent normal liver tissue. The TCR was taken from a woman aged 60-70 years with primary liver carcinoma and hepatitis B virus infection. This chain joins TRBV11-2 and TRBJ2-1; D is unresolved. CDR3 loop: CASSLHNEQLF. The CDR3 coding sequence is TGTGCCAGCAGCCTACATAATGAGCAGTTATTC. Full variable domain (remainder filled in from reference TRBV11-2 and TRBJ2-1): EAGVAQSPRYKIIEKRQSVAFWCNPISGHATLYWYQQILGQGPKLLIQFQNNGVVDDSQLPKDRFSAERLKGVDSTLKIQPAKLEDSAVYLCASSLHNEQLFGPGTRLTVL.